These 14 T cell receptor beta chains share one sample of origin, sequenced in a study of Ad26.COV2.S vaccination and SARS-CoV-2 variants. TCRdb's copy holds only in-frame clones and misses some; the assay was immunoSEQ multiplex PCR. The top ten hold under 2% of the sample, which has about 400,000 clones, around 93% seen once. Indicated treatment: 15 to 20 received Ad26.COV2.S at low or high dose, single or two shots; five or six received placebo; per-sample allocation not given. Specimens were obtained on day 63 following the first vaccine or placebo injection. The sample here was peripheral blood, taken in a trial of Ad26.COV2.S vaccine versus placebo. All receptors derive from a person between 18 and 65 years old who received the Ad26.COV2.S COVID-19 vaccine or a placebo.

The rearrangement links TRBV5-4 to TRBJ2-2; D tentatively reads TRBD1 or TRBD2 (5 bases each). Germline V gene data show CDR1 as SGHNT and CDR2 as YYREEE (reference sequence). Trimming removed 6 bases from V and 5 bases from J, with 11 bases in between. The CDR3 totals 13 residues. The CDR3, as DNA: TGTGCCAGCACCCGGTGGGGGACCGGGGAGCTGTTTTTT. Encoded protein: CASTRWGTGELFF.

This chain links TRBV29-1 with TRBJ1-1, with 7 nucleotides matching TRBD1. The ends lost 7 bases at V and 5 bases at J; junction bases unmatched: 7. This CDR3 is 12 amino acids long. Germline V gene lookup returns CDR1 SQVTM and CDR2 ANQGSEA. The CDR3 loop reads CSGRQGWTEAFF. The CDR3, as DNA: TGCAGCGGTCGACAGGGCTGGACTGAAGCTTTCTTT.

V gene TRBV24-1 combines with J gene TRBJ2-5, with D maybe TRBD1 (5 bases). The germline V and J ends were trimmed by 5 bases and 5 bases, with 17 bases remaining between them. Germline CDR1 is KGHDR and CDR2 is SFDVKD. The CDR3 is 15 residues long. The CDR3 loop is CATSGDRSAGETQYF. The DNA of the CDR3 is TGTGCCACCAGTGGAGACAGATCAGCTGGGGAGACCCAGTACTTC.

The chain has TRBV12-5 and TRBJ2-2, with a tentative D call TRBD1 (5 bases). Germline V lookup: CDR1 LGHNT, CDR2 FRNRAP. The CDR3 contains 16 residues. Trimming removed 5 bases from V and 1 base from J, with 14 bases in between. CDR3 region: CASGPSGSQNTGELFF. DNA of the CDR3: TGTGCTAGTGGTCCCTCAGGGTCCCAGAACACCGGGGAGCTGTTTTTT.

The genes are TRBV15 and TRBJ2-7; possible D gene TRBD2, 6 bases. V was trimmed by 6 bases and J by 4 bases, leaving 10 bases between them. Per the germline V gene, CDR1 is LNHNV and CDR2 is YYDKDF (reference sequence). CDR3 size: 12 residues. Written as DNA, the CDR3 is TGTGCCACCAGTTTGGGGGGTTACGAGCAGTACTTC. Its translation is CATSLGGYEQYF.

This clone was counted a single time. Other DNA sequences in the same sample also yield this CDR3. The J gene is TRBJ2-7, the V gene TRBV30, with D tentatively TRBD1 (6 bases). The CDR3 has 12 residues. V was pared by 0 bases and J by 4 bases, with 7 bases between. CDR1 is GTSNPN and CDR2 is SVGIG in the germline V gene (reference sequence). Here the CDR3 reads CAWSVQGYEQYF. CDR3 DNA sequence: TGTGCCTGGAGTGTACAGGGTTACGAGCAGTACTTC.

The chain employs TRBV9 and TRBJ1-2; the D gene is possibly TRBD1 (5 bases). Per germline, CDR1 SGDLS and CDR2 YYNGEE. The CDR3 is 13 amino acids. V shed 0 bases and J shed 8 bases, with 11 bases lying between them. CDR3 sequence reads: CASSVEEGTGYTF. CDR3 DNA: TGTGCCAGCAGCGTAGAGGAGGGGACCGGCTACACCTTC. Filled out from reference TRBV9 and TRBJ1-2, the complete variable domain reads DSGVTQTPKHLITATGQRVTLRCSPRSGDLSVYWYQQSLDQGLQFLIQYYNGEERAKGNILERFSAQQFPDLHSELNLSSLELGDSALYFCASSVEEGTGYTFGSGTRLTVV.

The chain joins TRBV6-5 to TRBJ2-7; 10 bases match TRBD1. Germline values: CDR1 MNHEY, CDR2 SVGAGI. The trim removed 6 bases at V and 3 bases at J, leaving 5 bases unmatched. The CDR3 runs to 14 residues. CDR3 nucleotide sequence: TGTGCCAGCAGATCGGGACAGGGGCACTACGAGCAGTACTTC. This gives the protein CASRSGQGHYEQYF.

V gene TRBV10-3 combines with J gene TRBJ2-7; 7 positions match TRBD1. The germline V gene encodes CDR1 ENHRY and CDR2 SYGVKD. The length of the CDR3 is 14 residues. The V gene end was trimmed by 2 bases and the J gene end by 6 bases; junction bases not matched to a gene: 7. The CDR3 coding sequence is TGTGCCATCAGTGAGCCTCCCGGGACAGCCGAGCAGTACTTC. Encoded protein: CAISEPPGTAEQYF.

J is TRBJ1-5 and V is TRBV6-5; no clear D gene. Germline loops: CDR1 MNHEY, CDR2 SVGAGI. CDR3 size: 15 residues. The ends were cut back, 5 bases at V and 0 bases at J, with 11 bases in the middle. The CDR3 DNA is TGTGCCAGCAGTCCCAAATTGTATAGCAATCAGCCCCAGCATTTT. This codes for CASSPKLYSNQPQHF.

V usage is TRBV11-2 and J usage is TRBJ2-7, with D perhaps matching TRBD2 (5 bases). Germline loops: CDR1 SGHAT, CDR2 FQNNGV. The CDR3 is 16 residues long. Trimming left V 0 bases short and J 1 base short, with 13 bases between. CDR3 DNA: TGTGCCAGCAGCTTAGACTTCCCTGAGGGATCCTACGAGCAGTACTTC. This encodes CASSLDFPEGSYEQYF.

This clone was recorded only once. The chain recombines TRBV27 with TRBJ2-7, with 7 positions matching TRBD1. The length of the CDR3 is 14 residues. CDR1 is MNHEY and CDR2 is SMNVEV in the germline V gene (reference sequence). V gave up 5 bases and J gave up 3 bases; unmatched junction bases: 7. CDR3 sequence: CASSHRDSYYEQYF. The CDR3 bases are TGTGCCAGCAGTCACCGGGACAGCTACTACGAGCAGTACTTC.

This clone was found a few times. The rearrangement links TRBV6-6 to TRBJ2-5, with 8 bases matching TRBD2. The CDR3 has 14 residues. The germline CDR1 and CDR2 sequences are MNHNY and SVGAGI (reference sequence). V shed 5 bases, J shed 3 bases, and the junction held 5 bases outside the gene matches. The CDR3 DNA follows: TGTGCCAGCAGTCCCGGGACTAGAAAAGAGACCCAGTACTTC. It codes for CASSPGTRKETQYF.

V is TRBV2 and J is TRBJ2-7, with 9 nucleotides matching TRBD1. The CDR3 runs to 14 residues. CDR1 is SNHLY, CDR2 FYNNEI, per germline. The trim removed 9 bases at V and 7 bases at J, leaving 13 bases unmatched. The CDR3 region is CASAPGQGPREQYF. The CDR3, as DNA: TGTGCCAGTGCACCGGGACAGGGCCCTAGGGAGCAGTACTTC.